This passage covers 7 T cell receptor beta chains from one sample sequenced in a study of blood T cell repertoires in COVID-19. TCRdb keeps only in-frame clones here, not all; method: immunoSEQ multiplex PCR. The table records 350,000 or so clones, almost 90% of them present only once. The sequencing input was peripheral blood. These receptors were collected from a young man with active or convalescent COVID-19.

V usage is TRBV5-1 and J usage is TRBJ1-4; possible D gene TRBD1, 5 bases. Germline V gene data show CDR1 as SGHRS and CDR2 as YFSETQ. V lost 4 bases, J lost 2 bases, and 9 bases lay in between. CDR3 length: 14 residues. In nucleotides, the CDR3 is TGCGCCAGCAGCCCCGGGGGGACTAATGAAAAACTGTTTTTT. Its translation is CASSPGGTNEKLFF.

The V gene is TRBV5-4, the J gene TRBJ1-6; D is possibly TRBD1 (6 bases). This CDR3 comprises 15 residues. V shed 0 bases and J shed 10 bases, with 14 bases lying between them. CDR1 is SGHNT, CDR2 YYREEE, per germline (reference sequence). CDR3 DNA: TGTGCCAGCAGCTTGGCGCAGGGGAGACGGTCACCCCTCCACTTT. Its translation is CASSLAQGRRSPLHF.

The chain joins TRBV21-1 to TRBJ1-3. TRBV21-1 is a pseudogene locus. This CDR3 contains 12 residues. CDR3 nucleotide sequence: TGTGCCAGCGCAAAGCCTGGAAACACCATATATTTT. This gives the protein CASAKPGNTIYF.

The V call is TRBV2, the J call TRBJ2-7; 12 bases align to TRBD2. Germline CDR1 SNHLY, CDR2 FYNNEI. V was clipped by 5 bases and J by 1 base; unmatched bases: 3. This CDR3 contains 15 residues. DNA of the CDR3: TGTGCCAGCAGTCTCGGGACTAGCGGGTCCTACGAGCAGTACTTC. The encoded protein is CASSLGTSGSYEQYF.

CDR3 DNA: TGTGCCACCAGAGACGGGGCAACTAATGAAAAACTGTTTTTT. Translating gives CATRDGATNEKLFF. The V and J genes are TRBV15 and TRBJ1-4; D not resolved. Germline assignment: CDR1 LNHNV and CDR2 YYDKDF (reference sequence). Trimming stripped 6 bases from V and 0 bases from J, with 8 bases between. The CDR3 totals 14 residues.

The J gene is TRBJ2-3, the V gene TRBV20-1, with TRBD2 matching 7 bases. CDR1 and CDR2 (germline): DFQATT, SNEGSKA (reference sequence). The J segment lost 2 bases and the V segment lost 3 bases, leaving 11 bases of the junction unmatched. CDR3 size: 16 residues. CDR3 DNA: TGCAGTGCTAGTGGGCTAGCGGAGCTATACACAGATACGCAGTATTTT. It translates to CSASGLAELYTDTQYF.

This chain joins TRBV27 and TRBJ2-7, with TRBD1 as a possible D gene (5 bases). The V end was cut by 6 bases, the J end by 2 bases, with 11 bases between. The CDR3 has 13 residues. The germline gives CDR1 MNHEY, CDR2 SMNVEV (reference sequence). The CDR3 spells CASSQGGAYEQYF. CDR3 bases: TGTGCCAGCAGCCAGGGTGGAGCCTACGAGCAGTACTTC.